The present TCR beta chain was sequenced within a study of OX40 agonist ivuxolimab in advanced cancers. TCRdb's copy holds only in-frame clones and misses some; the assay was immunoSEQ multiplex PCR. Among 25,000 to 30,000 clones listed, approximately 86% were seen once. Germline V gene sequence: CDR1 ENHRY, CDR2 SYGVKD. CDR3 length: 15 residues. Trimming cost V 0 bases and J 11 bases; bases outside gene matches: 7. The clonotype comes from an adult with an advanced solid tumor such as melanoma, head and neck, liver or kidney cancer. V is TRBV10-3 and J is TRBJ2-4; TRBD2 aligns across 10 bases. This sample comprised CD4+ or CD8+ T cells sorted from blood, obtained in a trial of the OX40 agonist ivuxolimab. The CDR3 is CAISESSGGREVQYF. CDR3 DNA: TGTGCCATCAGTGAGTCTAGCGGGGGGAGGGAGGTTCAGTACTTC.